This T cell receptor (beta chain) derives from a study of identical twins. TCRdb analysed the 5' RACE reads with MiXCR anew, one entry per CDR3 protein. The data contain 250,000 or so distinct CDR3 sequences, approximately 7.8% of them seen just once; the ten biggest clones take up roughly 5.4%. The CDR3 has 14 amino acids. The germline gives CDR1 SNHLY, CDR2 FYNNEI. After removal of 4 bases from V and 9 bases from J, the junction contained 8 bases not matched to a gene. The data were also submitted as part of a second study, on yellow fever vaccine responses in identical twins.

The rearrangement links TRBV2 to TRBJ2-1; 8 positions match TRBD2. Specimen: CD8+ T cells sorted from blood. This TCR was sampled from a woman aged 18-29 years in good health. This CDR3 reads CASSGTSWGGEQFF. The CDR3 nucleotides read TGTGCCAGCAGTGGGACTAGCTGGGGGGGTGAGCAGTTCTTC.